Below, 3 T cell receptor beta chains from the same sample are listed, as sequenced in a study of T-cell reconstitution after alpha-beta-depleted transplantation in children. As it was prepared, the TCRbeta library received unique molecular identifiers. TCRdb ran MiXCR on the PCR reads and lists one entry per CDR3 protein. Of about 200,000 distinct CDR3 sequences in the sample, approximately 6% were seen once. Sample: PBMCs, taken before TCRalphabeta/CD19-depleted stem cell transplant. All receptors derive from a girl in the first two years of life with combined immunodeficiency, due to receive a stem cell transplant.

In its sample, this clonotype was seen many times. This chain links TRBV28 with TRBJ2-7; tentatively, D is TRBD2 (6 bases). V was trimmed by 5 bases and J by 3 bases, leaving 14 bases between them. Germline CDR1 reads MDHEN; CDR2 reads SYDVKM. This CDR3 region has 14 residues. For the CDR3, the DNA is TGTGCCAGCAGTCCCCCGGGGGACGACTACGAGCAGTACTTC. It is translated as CASSPPGDDYEQYF.

In its sample, this clonotype was seen many times. The V call is TRBV28, the J call TRBJ2-3; 9 bases match TRBD2. The CDR3 runs 15 residues. V lost 5 bases to trimming and J lost 1 base; unmatched junction nucleotides: 4. Germline V gives CDR1 MDHEN, CDR2 SYDVKM. CDR3 in DNA: TGTGCCAGCAGTCTTGAGCGGGAGGGCACAGATACGCAGTATTTT. Amino acids: CASSLEREGTDTQYF.

The chain has TRBV6-1 and TRBJ2-7; TRBD1 matches 9 bases. There are 15 residues in the CDR3. V dropped 7 bases and J dropped 2; count of bases not matched to a gene: 9. Germline V CDR1 and CDR2: MNHNS, SASEGT. The CDR3 DNA is TGTGCCAGCAAAGAACCCGGACAGGGGACCTACGAGCAGTACTTC. Translating gives CASKEPGQGTYEQYF.